The T cell receptor (beta chain) described here comes from a study of cytomegalovirus exposure and HLA in healthy donors. Concerning this clone: Antigen specificity is unknown. Other nucleotide sequences from this sample produce the same CDR3.

Primers: 60 Vbeta forward and 13 Jbeta reverse. Assay used: immunoSEQ multiplex PCR; TCRdb lists only in-frame clones, some missing. The table includes 150,000 to 180,000 clones, approximately 74% detected once. Findings of the study overall: The study listed under 200 cytomegalovirus-associated TCR beta chains.

Specimen: PBMCs. The receptor was derived from a man aged 30 to 45 in good health and CMV-seronegative.

CDR3 sequence (DNA): TGTGCCACCAGCAGAAACAGGGGATACAATGAGCAGTTCTTC. It codes for CATSRNRGYNEQFF. The rearrangement links TRBV15 to TRBJ2-1; 7 bases are shared with TRBD1. The CDR3 runs to 14 residues. Trimming cost V 2 bases and J 4 bases; bases outside gene matches: 2. In germline, CDR1 is LNHNV, CDR2 YYDKDF (reference sequence).